This is a list of T cell receptor beta chains from one sample in a study of OX40 agonist ivuxolimab in advanced cancers. Using immunoSEQ multiplex PCR, the repertoire was profiled, and TCRdb retains in-frame clones only, with some absent. The sample has about 80,000 clones, approximately 89% seen once. The sample was CD4+ or CD8+ T cells sorted from blood, taken in a trial of the OX40 agonist ivuxolimab. These receptors were collected from an adult with an advanced solid tumor such as melanoma, head and neck, liver or kidney cancer. Both conserved end residues are part of each CDR3. A D gene is named only where the DNA matches it firmly. The size entry is marked missing in some rows and otherwise reads once, few, many or a size class.

clone size	D gene	V gene	J gene	CDR3 DNA	CDR3 protein
NA	TRBD2	TRBV19	TRBJ2-1	TGTGCCAGTGGCGGGACTAGCTCCCCTGAGCAGTTCTTC	CASGGTSSPEQFF
NA	NA	TRBV7-9	TRBJ2-5	TGTGCCAGCAGCTTAGGGGGGTTTAACCAAGAGACCCAGTACTTC	CASSLGGFNQETQYF
NA	NA	TRBV2	TRBJ2-3	TGTGCCAGCAGTCCACGGACCTTGCGCACAGATACGCAGTATTTT	CASSPRTLRTDTQYF
NA	NA	TRBV4-2	TRBJ1-5	TGTGCCAGCAGCCAACAGGGCCACGATCAGCCCCAGCATTTT	CASSQQGHDQPQHF
NA	TRBD2	TRBV19	TRBJ2-1	TGTGCCAGTACCCTACTAGCGGGGGGTTTCAATGAGCAGTTCTTC	CASTLLAGGFNEQFF
NA	NA	TRBV2	TRBJ2-2	TGTGCCAGCACCCGAAGTCCCTTGACCTACCCCACCGGGGAGCTGTTTTTT	CASTRSPLTYPTGELFF
NA	NA	TRBV2	TRBJ1-1	TGTGCCAGCAGTGAAAATGGAGGAGGGAACACTGAAGCTTTCTTT	CASSENGGGNTEAFF
NA	NA	TRBV29-1	TRBJ1-2	TGCAGCGTTATACACGGCACGAACTATGGCTACACCTTC	CSVIHGTNYGYTF
NA	TRBD1	TRBV27	TRBJ1-6	TGTGCCAGCAGTACCCGACAGGGGACCTATAATTCACCCCTCCACTTT	CASSTRQGTYNSPLHF
once	NA	TRBV5-1	TRBJ2-7	TGCGCCAGCAGCCATAGTTCCGGCTACGAGCAGTACTTC	CASSHSSGYEQYF
NA	TRBD1	TRBV6-5	TRBJ1-2	TGTGCCAGCAGGAAGGGACAGGGGGCTTGGGGCTACACCTTC	CASRKGQGAWGYTF
NA	NA	TRBV5-1	TRBJ2-3	TGCGCCAGCAGCTTGGCCCTAGAAGGTACGCAGTATTTT	CASSLALEGTQYF
NA	TRBD2	TRBV5-1	TRBJ2-2	TGCGCCAGCAGCTTGACTAGCGGAGACACCGGGGAGCTGTTTTTT	CASSLTSGDTGELFF
NA	NA	TRBV5-8	TRBJ1-5	TGTGCCAGCAGCTTGACAGGGTCTCAGCCCCAGCATTTT	CASSLTGSQPQHF
NA	NA	TRBV5-4	TRBJ1-3	TGTGCCAGCAGCGCTGGGGGACACCAAGTTACTGGAAACACCATATATTTT	CASSAGGHQVTGNTIYF
NA	TRBD1	TRBV9	TRBJ1-3	TGTGCCAGCAGCGTAGCACAGGGGGTGAGGAACACCATATATTTT	CASSVAQGVRNTIYF
NA	NA	TRBV6-5	TRBJ1-2	TGTGCCAGCAGTCGCGGGGCAAACTATGGCTACACCTTC	CASSRGANYGYTF
NA	NA	TRBV7-9	TRBJ2-7	TGTGCCAGCAGCCTGAACTACGAGCAGTACTTC	CASSLNYEQYF
NA	TRBD2	TRBV14	TRBJ2-7	TGTGCCAGCAGCCAAGCACTAGCGGGGGGAAGGGAGCAGTACTTC	CASSQALAGGREQYF
once	TRBD1	TRBV6-4	TRBJ2-7	TGTGCCAGCAGGAGGGGACAGACACGATACGAGCAGTACTTC	CASRRGQTRYEQYF
NA	NA	TRBV27	TRBJ2-3	TGTGCCAGCAGTTTAGGGGGAGTAGGCACAGATACGCAGTATTTT	CASSLGGVGTDTQYF
once	TRBD2	TRBV9	TRBJ2-5	TGTGCCAGCAGCAAGACTAGCGGGGTAGAGACCCAGTACTTC	CASSKTSGVETQYF
NA	NA	TRBV28	TRBJ1-3	TGTGCCAGCAGTTTTCTCTCTGGAAACACCATATATTTT	CASSFLSGNTIYF
NA	NA	TRBV7-3	TRBJ2-4	TGTGCCAGCAGCCGCCAGGGTTGGGACATTCAGTACTTC	CASSRQGWDIQYF
NA	NA	TRBV7-2	TRBJ2-1	TGTGCCAGCAGCTTAGAGGAGGGGGGGACAAATGAGCAGTTCTTC	CASSLEEGGTNEQFF
NA	NA	TRBV5-8	TRBJ2-1	TGTGCCAGCAGCTTAGGAGGGAGCTCCTACAATGAGCAGTTCTTC	CASSLGGSSYNEQFF
NA	NA	TRBV2	TRBJ2-1	TGTGCCAGCAATAACAGAAACAATGAGCAGTTCTTC	CASNNRNNEQFF
few	TRBD2	TRBV7-9	TRBJ2-1	TGTGCCAGCAGCCCCCTCGGGACTAGTGCCCATGAGCAGTTCTTC	CASSPLGTSAHEQFF
NA	TRBD1	TRBV30	TRBJ2-1	TGTGCCTGGGGGACAGTGGAGCAGTTCTTC	CAWGTVEQFF
NA	TRBD2	TRBV5-1	TRBJ2-7	TGCGCCAGCAGCTTAACCGGGGGGGCTAACTACGAGCAGTACTTC	CASSLTGGANYEQYF
NA	TRBD1	TRBV9	TRBJ1-4	TGTGCCAGCAGCGTAGGGGACAGGGATAATGAAAAACTGTTTTTT	CASSVGDRDNEKLFF
once	NA	TRBV7-9	TRBJ2-7	TGTGCCAGCAGCCCGCCCTCTCGCCGGGGATCCTACGAGCAGTACTTC	CASSPPSRRGSYEQYF
NA	NA	TRBV19	TRBJ1-1	TGTGCCAGTAGTATTTATTCTGGGGGCACTGAAGCTTTCTTT	CASSIYSGGTEAFF
few	TRBD1	TRBV28	TRBJ1-2	TGTGCCAGCAGCTCCTATAAGGACAGGGGGGTTGGCTACACCTTC	CASSSYKDRGVGYTF
NA	NA	TRBV6-5	TRBJ1-1	TGTGCCAGCAGCCCCTTCGGGGACACTGAAGCTTTCTTT	CASSPFGDTEAFF
NA	TRBD2	TRBV28	TRBJ2-5	TGTGCCAGCAGTGGTCTAGCGGGAGGGGCCCAGTACTTC	CASSGLAGGAQYF
NA	NA	TRBV2	TRBJ1-5	TGTGCCAGCAGTGCCCCGGGTGGGAACAGCAATCAGCCCCAGCATTTT	CASSAPGGNSNQPQHF
NA	NA	TRBV19	TRBJ1-1	TGTGCCTCAAAGACGCCCCCGACGGCGAACACTGAAGCTTTCTTT	CASKTPPTANTEAFF
NA	NA	TRBV29-1	TRBJ2-1	TGCAGCGCAAGACAGGCCTCCTACAATGAGCAGTTCTTC	CSARQASYNEQFF
NA	NA	TRBV15	TRBJ2-2	TGTGCCACCAGCAGAGATCGTTTAGTAACCACCGGGGAGCTGTTTTTT	CATSRDRLVTTGELFF
NA	TRBD2	TRBV19	TRBJ2-7	TGTGCCAGTAGTACGGGGGGCTACGAGCAGTACTTC	CASSTGGYEQYF
once	NA	TRBV4-1	TRBJ2-3	TGCGCCAGCAGCCAGGGGGGTACTAGCACAGATACGCAGTATTTT	CASSQGGTSTDTQYF
NA	TRBD2	TRBV29-1	TRBJ2-1	TGCAGCGGCGTACTAGCGGGAGTGTTGAATGAGCAGTTCTTC	CSGVLAGVLNEQFF
NA	NA	TRBV5-1	TRBJ2-3	TGCGCCAGCAGTGCCACTTTAGGGGGGATGCAGTATTTT	CASSATLGGMQYF
NA	TRBD1	TRBV11-3	TRBJ2-1	TGTGCCAGCAGCTTAGGAGGGGGCCTCTTCGATGAGCAGTTCTTC	CASSLGGGLFDEQFF
NA	NA	TRBV5-4	TRBJ2-6	TGTGCCAGCAGCTTGCTGGGGGGCGCGGGGGCCAACGTCCTGACTTTC	CASSLLGGAGANVLTF
NA	TRBD2	TRBV6-1	TRBJ2-1	TGTGCCAGCAGGAGGACTAGCGCGAGGAATGAGCAGTTCTTC	CASRRTSARNEQFF
NA	TRBD1	TRBV7-8	TRBJ1-1	TGTGCCAGCAGCCCGCGACAGGGTTTTACCACTGAAGCTTTCTTT	CASSPRQGFTTEAFF